The T cell receptor beta chain described here comes from a study of control samples from healthy donors and cancer patients. This CDR3 spans 12 amino acids. The V gene lost 2 bases and the J gene lost 4 bases, with 8 bases spanning the gap. Looked up from germline, CDR1 is SQVTM and CDR2 is ANQGSEA. Clones were read by immunoSEQ multiplex PCR, and TCRdb kept only the in-frame ones, dropping some. This sample carries 90,000 to 150,000 clones, 70% to 90% of them seen once, and the ten largest clones take approximately 37%. Specimen: blood. The chain employs TRBV29-1 and TRBJ1-1; D is unresolved. This receptor was identified in a man aged 45-65 years in good health. DNA of the CDR3: TGCAGCGTTGAATGGGGTGGCACTGAAGCTTTCTTT. As protein: CSVEWGGTEAFF.